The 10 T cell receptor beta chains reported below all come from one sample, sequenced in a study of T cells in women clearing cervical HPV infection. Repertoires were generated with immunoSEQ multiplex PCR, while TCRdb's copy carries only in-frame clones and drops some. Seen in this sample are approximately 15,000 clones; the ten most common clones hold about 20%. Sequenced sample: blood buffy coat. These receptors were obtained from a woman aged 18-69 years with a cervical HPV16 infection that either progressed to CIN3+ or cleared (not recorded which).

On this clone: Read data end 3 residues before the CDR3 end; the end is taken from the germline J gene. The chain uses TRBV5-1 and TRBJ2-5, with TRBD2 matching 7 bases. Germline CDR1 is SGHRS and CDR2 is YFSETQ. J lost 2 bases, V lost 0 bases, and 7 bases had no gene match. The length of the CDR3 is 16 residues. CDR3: CASSLGNSGAQETQYF. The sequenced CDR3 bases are TGCGCCAGCAGCTTGGGAAACAGCGGGGCACAAGAGACC.

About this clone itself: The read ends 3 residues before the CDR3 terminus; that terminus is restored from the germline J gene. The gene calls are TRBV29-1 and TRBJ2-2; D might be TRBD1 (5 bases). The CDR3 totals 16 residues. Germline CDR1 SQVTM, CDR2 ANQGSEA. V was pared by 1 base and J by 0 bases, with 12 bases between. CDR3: CSVEALAGSNTGELFF. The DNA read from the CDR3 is TGCAGCGTTGAAGCTCTGGCAGGGTCGAACACCGGGGAG.

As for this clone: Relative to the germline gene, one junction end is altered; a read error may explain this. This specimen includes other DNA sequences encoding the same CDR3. This CDR3 is CSARGLAGNTIYF. CDR3 DNA, as far as it was read: TGCAGTGCTAGGGGACTTGCTGGAAACACT. The V call is TRBV20-1, the J call TRBJ1-3; tentative D call: TRBD1 (5 bases). Coverage ceases 3 residues before the CDR3 finishes, and the germline J gene fills in the end. Germline V gives CDR1 DFQATT, CDR2 SNEGSKA (reference sequence). The CDR3 length is 13 residues.

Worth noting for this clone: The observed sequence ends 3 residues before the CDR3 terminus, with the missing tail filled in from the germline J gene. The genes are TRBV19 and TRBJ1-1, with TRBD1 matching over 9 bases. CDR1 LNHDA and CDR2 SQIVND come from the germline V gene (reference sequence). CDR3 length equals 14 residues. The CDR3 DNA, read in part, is TGTGCCAGTAGTCTTGGACAGGGGTGGGGTGCA. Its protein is CASSLGQGWGA. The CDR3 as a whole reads CASSLGQGWGAAFF.

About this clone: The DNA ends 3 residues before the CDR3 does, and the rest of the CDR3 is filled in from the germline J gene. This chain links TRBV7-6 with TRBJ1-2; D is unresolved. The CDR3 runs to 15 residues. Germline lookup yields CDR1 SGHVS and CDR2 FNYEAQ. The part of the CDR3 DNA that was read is TGTGCCAGCAGCTTAGGAGAGTTCGGCACAGATACC. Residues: CASSLGEFGTDT. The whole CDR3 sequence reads CASSLGEFGTDTYTF.

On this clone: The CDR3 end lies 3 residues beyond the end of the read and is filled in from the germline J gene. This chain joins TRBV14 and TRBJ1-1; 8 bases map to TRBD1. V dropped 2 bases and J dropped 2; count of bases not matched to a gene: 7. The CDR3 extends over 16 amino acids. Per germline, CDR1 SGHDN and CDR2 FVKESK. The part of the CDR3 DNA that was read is TGTGCCAGCAGCCAAAGGACAGGGATGTCCAACACTGAA. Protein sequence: CASSQRTGMSNTE. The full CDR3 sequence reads CASSQRTGMSNTEAFF. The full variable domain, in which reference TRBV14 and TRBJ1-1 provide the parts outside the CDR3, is EAGVTQFPSHSVIEKGQTVTLRCDPISGHDNLYWYRRVMGKEIKFLLHFVKESKQDESGMPNNRFLAERTGGTYSTLKVQPAELEDSGVYFCASSQRTGMSNTEAFFGQGTRLTVV.

CDR3 protein: CASSFQGFGNEQYF. The sequenced CDR3 bases are TGTGCCAGCAGCTTCCAGGGATTTGGGAACGAG. The rearrangement links TRBV5-8 to TRBJ2-7; D might be TRBD1 (5 bases). The read ends 3 residues before the CDR3 terminus; that terminus is restored from the germline J gene. This CDR3 has 14 residues. Germline V lookup: CDR1 SGHTS, CDR2 YDEGEE. Trimming pared 2 bases from V and 5 bases from J, leaving 14 bases between.

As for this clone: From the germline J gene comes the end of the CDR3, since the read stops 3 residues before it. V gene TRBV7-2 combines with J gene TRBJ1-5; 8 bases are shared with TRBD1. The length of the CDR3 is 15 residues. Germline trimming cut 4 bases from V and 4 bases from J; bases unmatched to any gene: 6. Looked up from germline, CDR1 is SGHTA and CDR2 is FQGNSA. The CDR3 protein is CASSWGTGANQPQHF. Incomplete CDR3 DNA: TGTGCCAGCAGCTGGGGGACAGGAGCTAATCAGCCC.

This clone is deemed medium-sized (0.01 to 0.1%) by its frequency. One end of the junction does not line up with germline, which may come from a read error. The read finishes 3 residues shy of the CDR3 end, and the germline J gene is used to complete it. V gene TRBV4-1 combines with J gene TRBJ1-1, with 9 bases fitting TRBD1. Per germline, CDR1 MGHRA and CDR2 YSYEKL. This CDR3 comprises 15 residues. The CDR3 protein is CASSQTGTGLTEAFF. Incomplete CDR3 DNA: TGCGCCAGCAGCCAAACCGGGACAGGGCTTACTGAG.

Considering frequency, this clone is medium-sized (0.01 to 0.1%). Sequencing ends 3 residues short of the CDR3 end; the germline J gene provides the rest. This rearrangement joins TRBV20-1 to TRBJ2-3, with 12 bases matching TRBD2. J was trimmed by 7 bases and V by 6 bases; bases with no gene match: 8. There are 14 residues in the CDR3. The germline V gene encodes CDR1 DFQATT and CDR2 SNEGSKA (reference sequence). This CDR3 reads CSADLAGGANTQYF. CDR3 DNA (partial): TGCAGTGCGGACCTAGCGGGGGGGGCAAATACG.